This record concerns one TCR beta chain sequence. It has no known antigen specificity. No quality values exist for individual bases; no much larger clone is one base distant. Distinct nucleotide sequences in the sample also encode this CDR3. Using the deep immunoSEQ assay, TCR CDR3 regions were amplified from genomic DNA by multiplex PCR. Genomic DNA extracted from each cell subset was distributed evenly over all wells of several immunoSEQ 96-well plates, and each plate served as one replicate. For sorted subsets, each replicate PCR was loaded with approximately 190 ng genomic DNA, equivalent to roughly 30,000 T cell genomes. Purified libraries were quantified with a Qubit 3.0 fluorometer, sized on a Bioanalyzer 2100, and re-quantified with the KAPA Library Quantification kit. Every immunoSEQ 96-well plate was sequenced on a dedicated single-read 150-cycle Illumina NextSeq 550 flow cell. Processing in the source paper ran as follows. Because the immunoSEQ output included only junctional sequences and no quality scores, the filtering could not be the same as the filtering used for full-length reads. Sequences were annotated with PyIR, a Python wrapper for IgBLAST v1.9, and V/J genes and CDR3 were assigned using IMGT germline references. Reads with weak V/J assignments (E-value above 1e-6), missing CDR3, stop codons, out-of-frame junctions, or ambiguous translated residues were removed. V3J clonotypes were defined by identical inferred V gene, J gene, and CDR3 amino acid sequence. Percentage overlap between repertoires was computed as shared unique clonotypes divided by the size of the smaller repertoire. Richness of each repertoire was evaluated using RTK rarefaction, the Chao1 estimator, and Recon v2.1 estimates of unobserved clonotypes. Generation probabilities for all TCRbeta clonotypes obtained by the gDNA method from a handful of donors were computed using OLGA. Here the immuneACCESS table is served through TCRdb, limited to in-frame sequences with V and J called. Missing clones are a known gap in these copies; in checked studies unresolved V genes cover under half, and the rest lacks a known reason. V and J calls plus clone size are reproduced from that table; the DNA served to infer D and trimming. In this sample the table shows roughly 2.4 million clones, almost 96% of which occur a single time. Around 0.13% of the sample goes to the ten largest clones.

Donors were healthy HIV-negative adults with no recently reported acute infections or vaccinations. All donors were Caucasian adults living in Nashville, Tennessee, USA. Magnetic negative selection was used to enrich CD4+ T cells, after which naive cells were positively selected on CD45RA and the negative fraction became the memory subset. After blood collection by leukapheresis, PBMCs were isolated using Ficoll-Histopaque density gradient centrifugation and then cryopreserved in the vapor phase of liquid nitrogen. Purity and quantity of every magnetically sorted T cell population were checked by analytical flow cytometry. Each sorted fraction had its genomic DNA isolated and then quantified by UV absorbance on a Nanodrop 2000c. The data originate from a study of shared clonotypes between healthy human individuals (dated by TCRdb to the early 2020s). Broadly, across the study: The cohort included a few men and two women between 18 and 49 years of age. Different laboratories and diverse techniques were used to prepare libraries and sequence TCR repertoires, to increase sequencing depth and limit assay-specific biases. To estimate repertoire size and how much clonotype sharing occurs between individuals, the study deeply sequenced the blood TCR repertoires of several healthy adults. Leukapheresis yielded between about 0.85 and 10 billion PBMCs per donor. Per donor, three plates each were used for CD4 naive and CD4 memory, two for CD8 naive, and one for CD8 memory.

The CDR3, cysteine through phenylalanine, is 13 amino acids long. Of all the DNA, just the CDR3 is kept, 39 bases in frame from base 1. CDR1 and CDR2, looked up from the germline V gene, are SGHRS and YFSETQ. Trimming takes 0 bases from V and 5 bases from J, and the germline ends sit 8 bases apart. What the study reported, not specific to this receptor: Pairwise subsampling indicated that sequencing depth was expected to affect the degree of clonotype sharing among donors. Naive subsets generally had larger estimated clonotype richness than memory subsets did. Because the study included only a small number of donors, the genetic and exposure-history diversity represented was limited. Compared with non-shared clonotypes, the clonotypes found in all four sorted-subset donors had higher generation probabilities. Only blood was sampled, and tissue TCR repertoires likely differ from those in blood. Across a few donors, roughly 5% of naive CD4, 3.5% of naive CD8, about 2.3% of memory CD4, and 0.4% to 0.45% of memory CD8 clonotypes were shared. Incomplete sequencing was indicated by rarefaction of sorted-subset datasets, despite the large sequencing depth.

This TCR was recovered from a man in his late teens or twenties in good health. Sequencing used naive CD4+ T cells sorted from blood. This specimen's cell subset or site label, per the study, means: CD45RA+ positively selected. The chain is made from TRBV5-1 and TRBJ2-5, with TRBD1 perhaps the D gene, on 5 matching bases. The CDR3 in this case is CASSLEGQETQYF. The nucleotide sequence reads as follows: TGCGCCAGCAGCTTGGAGGGGCAGGAGACCCAGTACTTC.